One sample yielded the 10 T cell receptor beta chains listed below, sequenced in a study of T cell clones after liver transplantation. TCRdb keeps only in-frame clones here, not all; method: immunoSEQ multiplex PCR. The table lists some 15,000 clones, more than 65% of them singletons, with approximately 28% in the top ten. Sequences were derived from CD8+ T cells from blood, sampled 45 to 50 months after liver transplant. Every receptor here comes from a human patient who received a liver transplant. Some T cells may be supplied by the graft donor.

The rearrangement joins TRBV6-1 to TRBJ2-1; TRBD2 aligns across 8 bases. With V trimmed by 0 bases and J by 10 bases, 11 bases remained unmatched. Germline V gene lookup returns CDR1 MNHNS and CDR2 SASEGT. The CDR3 spans 16 residues. The CDR3 DNA follows: TGTGCCAGCAGTGAAGCGGACGGGGGGGCCAGTAACGAGCAGTTCTTC. Its translation is CASSEADGGASNEQFF.

J is TRBJ1-6 and V is TRBV4-1; D not certain. V was cut by 0 bases and J by 14 bases, with 14 bases left in between. Germline lookup yields CDR1 MGHRA and CDR2 YSYEKL. The CDR3 is 14 residues long. Here the CDR3 reads CASSQDQLFPSLHF. The DNA of the CDR3 is TGCGCCAGCAGCCAAGATCAACTCTTCCCTTCCCTCCACTTT.

The V call is TRBV2, the J call TRBJ1-1; D is uncertain. The V gene lost 5 bases and the J gene lost 5 bases, with 12 bases spanning the gap. This CDR3 is built from 13 residues. Germline V gene lookup returns CDR1 SNHLY and CDR2 FYNNEI. The CDR3 loop reads CASSLGVGTEAFF. Written as DNA, the CDR3 is TGTGCCAGCAGTTTAGGTGTAGGAACTGAAGCTTTCTTT.

The chain links TRBV28 to TRBJ2-7; no clear D. The V and J ends lost 5 bases and 4 bases respectively, with 3 bases between them. CDR3 size: 10 residues. The germline gives CDR1 MDHEN, CDR2 SYDVKM. The CDR3, as DNA: TGTGCCAGCAGTGCGTACGAGCAGTACTTC. Translating gives CASSAYEQYF.

Relative to its sample, this clone is large. This chain connects TRBV4-3 to TRBJ2-7; 7 positions agree with TRBD1. This CDR3 comprises 18 residues. Unmatched junction bases numbered 13, after V lost 0 bases and J lost 2 bases. Germline lookup yields CDR1 LGHNA and CDR2 YSLEER. CDR3 sequence (DNA): TGCGCCAGCAGCCAAGACCTTAACCAGGGGGATCCTCCCTACGAGCAGTACTTC. This sequence encodes CASSQDLNQGDPPYEQYF.

The chain is built from TRBV5-8 and TRBJ1-1, with D uncertain. Germline V gene sequence: CDR1 SGHTS, CDR2 YDEGEE. The V end lost 1 base, the J end lost 0 bases, and 4 bases lay between the germline ends. The CDR3 is made up of 13 amino acids. CDR3 coding DNA: TGTGCCAGCAGCTTGAACATGAACACTGAAGCTTTCTTT. Amino acid sequence: CASSLNMNTEAFF.

The chain links TRBV19 to TRBJ1-5; D unclear. V lost 3 bases and J 0 bases, leaving 9 bases between the germline ends. CDR3 length: 15 residues. CDR1 and CDR2 (germline): LNHDA, SQIVND (reference sequence). CDR3 amino acids: CASSMYYDSNQPQHF. The CDR3 DNA reads as TGTGCCAGTAGTATGTATTACGATAGCAATCAGCCCCAGCATTTT.

V is TRBV27 and J is TRBJ2-1; D could derive from TRBD1 or TRBD2 (6 bases each). Trimming took off 1 base at V and 5 bases at J, with 18 bases between the two ends. Germline-derived CDR1 and CDR2 are MNHEY and SMNVEV (reference sequence). The CDR3 loop spans 17 amino acids. CDR3 loop: CASSLLFPGAGNNEQFF. The CDR3 DNA is TGTGCCAGCAGTTTATTGTTCCCGGGGGCGGGGAACAATGAGCAGTTCTTC.

The gene calls are TRBV19 and TRBJ2-7; D gene uncertain. This CDR3 region has 13 residues. CDR1 is LNHDA, CDR2 SQIVND, per germline (reference sequence). The V gene lost 5 bases and the J gene lost 3 bases, with 11 bases spanning the gap. This CDR3 reads CASSPSRFYEQYF. CDR3 coding DNA: TGTGCCAGTAGTCCCTCCCGCTTCTACGAGCAGTACTTC.

This chain links TRBV7-6 with TRBJ1-5, with 8 bases lining up with TRBD1. CDR3 size: 16 residues. Trimming removed 5 bases from V and 1 base from J; junction bases left unmatched: 7. Germline V gene lookup returns CDR1 SGHVS and CDR2 FNYEAQ. The CDR3 DNA reads TGTGCCAGCAGCCGATTACAGGGGGAAAGCAATCAGCCCCAGCATTTT. This translates into CASSRLQGESNQPQHF.